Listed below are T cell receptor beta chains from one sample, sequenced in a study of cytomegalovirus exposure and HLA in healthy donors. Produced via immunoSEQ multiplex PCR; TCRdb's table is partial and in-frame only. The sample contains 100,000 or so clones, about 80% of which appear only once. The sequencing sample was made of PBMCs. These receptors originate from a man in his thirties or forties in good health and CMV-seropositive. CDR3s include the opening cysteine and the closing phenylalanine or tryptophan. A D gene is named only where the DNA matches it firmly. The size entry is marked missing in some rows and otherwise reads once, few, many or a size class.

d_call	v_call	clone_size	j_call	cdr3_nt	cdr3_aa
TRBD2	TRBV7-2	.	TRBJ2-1	TGTGCCAGCAGCTCGGAGCGGGGGAACCACAATGAGCAGTTCTTC	CASSSERGNHNEQFF
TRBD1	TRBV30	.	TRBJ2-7	TGTGCCTGGAGTGTAACAGGGGCCTACGAGCAGTACTTC	CAWSVTGAYEQYF
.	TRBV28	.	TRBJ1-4	TGTGCCAGCAGTTTCCCCAGGCCGGGGGAAAAACTGTTTTTT	CASSFPRPGEKLFF
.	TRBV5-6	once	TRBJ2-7	TGTGCCAGCAGCTATTGGATGGGGCCCGCCTACGAGCAGTACTTC	CASSYWMGPAYEQYF
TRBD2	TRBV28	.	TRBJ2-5	TGTGCCAGCAGTCCACAACTAGCGTCCGGGACCCAGTACTTC	CASSPQLASGTQYF
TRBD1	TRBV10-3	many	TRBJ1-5	TGTGCCATCAGTGAGACAGGGGGCCGTCAGCCCCAGCATTTT	CAISETGGRQPQHF
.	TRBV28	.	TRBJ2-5	TGTGCCAGCACCGTAGGAGGCAGGGGGAGGGAGACCCAGTACTTC	CASTVGGRGRETQYF
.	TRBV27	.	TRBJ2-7	TGTGCCAGCAGTTTATTAACAGGGCACGAGCAGTACTTC	CASSLLTGHEQYF
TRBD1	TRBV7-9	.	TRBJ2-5	TGTGCCAGCAGCCGACAGGGGACAGGGGGAGAGACCCAGTACTTC	CASSRQGTGGETQYF
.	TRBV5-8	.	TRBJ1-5	TGTGCCAGCAGCTGGAGAAGCAATCAGCCCCAGCATTTT	CASSWRSNQPQHF
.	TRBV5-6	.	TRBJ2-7	TGTGCCAGCAGCTTCCGAGGGATCTACGAGCAGTACTTC	CASSFRGIYEQYF
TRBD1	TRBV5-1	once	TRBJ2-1	TGCGCCAGCAGCACAGGGGACTACAATGAGCAGTTCTTC	CASSTGDYNEQFF
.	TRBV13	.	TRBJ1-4	TGTGCCAGCAGCTTAACGAGAGCCGCAACTAATGAAAAACTGTTTTTT	CASSLTRAATNEKLFF
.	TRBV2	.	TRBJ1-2	TGTGCCAGCAGTGAAATGGGGCCAGGCCTCAACTATGGCTACACCTTC	CASSEMGPGLNYGYTF
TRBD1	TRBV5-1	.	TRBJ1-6	TGCGCCAGCAGCTCGGACAGGTCCTCCTATAATTCACCCCTCCACTTT	CASSSDRSSYNSPLHF
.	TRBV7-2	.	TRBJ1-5	TGTGCCAGCAGCCCAGAACCGAATCAGCCCCAGCATTTT	CASSPEPNQPQHF
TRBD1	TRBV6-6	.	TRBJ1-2	TGTGCCAGCAGTTACTCGCAACAGGGGGGGTATGGCTACACCTTC	CASSYSQQGGYGYTF
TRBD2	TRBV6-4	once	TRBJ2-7	TGTGCCAGCAGTGACCCGGCTAGCGGGGGGTTTGCCTACGAGCAGTACTTC	CASSDPASGGFAYEQYF
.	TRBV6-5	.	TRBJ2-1	TGTGCCAGCAGTTATTTGGCGGGAAGATACAATGAGCAGTTCTTC	CASSYLAGRYNEQFF
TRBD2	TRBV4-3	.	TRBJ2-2	TGCGCCAGCAGCCAAGACTCGGCGGGAGAAACCGGGGAGCTGTTTTTT	CASSQDSAGETGELFF
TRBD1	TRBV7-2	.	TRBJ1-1	TGTGCCAGCAGCGCACAGGGGATCGGTGAAGCTTTCTTT	CASSAQGIGEAFF
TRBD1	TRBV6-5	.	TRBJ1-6	TGTGCCAGCAGTTATCAGGGGGATAATTCACCCCTCCACTTT	CASSYQGDNSPLHF
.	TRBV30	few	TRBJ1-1	TGTGCCTGGAGAACAAAAGGGGGCACTGAAGCTTTCTTT	CAWRTKGGTEAFF
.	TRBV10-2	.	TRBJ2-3	TGCGCCAGCAGTGAAACTGCAGATACGCAGTATTTT	CASSETADTQYF
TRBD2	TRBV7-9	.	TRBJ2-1	TGTGCCAGCAGCTTAGCGGATGGCGGGAGCGCCAATGAGCAGTTCTTC	CASSLADGGSANEQFF
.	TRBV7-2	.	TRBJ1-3	TGTGCCAGCAGCATGACAGGTTCGTGGAACACCATATATTTT	CASSMTGSWNTIYF
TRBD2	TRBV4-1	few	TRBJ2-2	TGCGCCAGCAGCCAAGAGGGCGGGGGGATCACCGGGGAGCTGTTTTTT	CASSQEGGGITGELFF